This TCR beta chain was observed in a study of cytomegalovirus exposure and HLA in healthy donors. Germline CDR1 and CDR2: SNHLY and FYNNEI. J lost 8 bases, V lost 4 bases, and 7 bases had no gene match. CDR3 length: 14 residues. Both 60 Vbeta primers and 13 Jbeta primers went into the PCR. Measured with immunoSEQ multiplex PCR; TCRdb has only the in-frame clones, and not every one. This table holds over 100,000 clones, around three quarters found once. The V call is TRBV2, the J call TRBJ1-1; TRBD1 matches 10 bases. The specimen was PBMCs. This receptor was taken from a woman under 40 in good health and CMV-seropositive. The CDR3 spells CASSGGQGRLEAFF. The DNA for the CDR3 is TGTGCCAGCAGTGGGGGACAGGGGAGGCTAGAAGCTTTCTTT.